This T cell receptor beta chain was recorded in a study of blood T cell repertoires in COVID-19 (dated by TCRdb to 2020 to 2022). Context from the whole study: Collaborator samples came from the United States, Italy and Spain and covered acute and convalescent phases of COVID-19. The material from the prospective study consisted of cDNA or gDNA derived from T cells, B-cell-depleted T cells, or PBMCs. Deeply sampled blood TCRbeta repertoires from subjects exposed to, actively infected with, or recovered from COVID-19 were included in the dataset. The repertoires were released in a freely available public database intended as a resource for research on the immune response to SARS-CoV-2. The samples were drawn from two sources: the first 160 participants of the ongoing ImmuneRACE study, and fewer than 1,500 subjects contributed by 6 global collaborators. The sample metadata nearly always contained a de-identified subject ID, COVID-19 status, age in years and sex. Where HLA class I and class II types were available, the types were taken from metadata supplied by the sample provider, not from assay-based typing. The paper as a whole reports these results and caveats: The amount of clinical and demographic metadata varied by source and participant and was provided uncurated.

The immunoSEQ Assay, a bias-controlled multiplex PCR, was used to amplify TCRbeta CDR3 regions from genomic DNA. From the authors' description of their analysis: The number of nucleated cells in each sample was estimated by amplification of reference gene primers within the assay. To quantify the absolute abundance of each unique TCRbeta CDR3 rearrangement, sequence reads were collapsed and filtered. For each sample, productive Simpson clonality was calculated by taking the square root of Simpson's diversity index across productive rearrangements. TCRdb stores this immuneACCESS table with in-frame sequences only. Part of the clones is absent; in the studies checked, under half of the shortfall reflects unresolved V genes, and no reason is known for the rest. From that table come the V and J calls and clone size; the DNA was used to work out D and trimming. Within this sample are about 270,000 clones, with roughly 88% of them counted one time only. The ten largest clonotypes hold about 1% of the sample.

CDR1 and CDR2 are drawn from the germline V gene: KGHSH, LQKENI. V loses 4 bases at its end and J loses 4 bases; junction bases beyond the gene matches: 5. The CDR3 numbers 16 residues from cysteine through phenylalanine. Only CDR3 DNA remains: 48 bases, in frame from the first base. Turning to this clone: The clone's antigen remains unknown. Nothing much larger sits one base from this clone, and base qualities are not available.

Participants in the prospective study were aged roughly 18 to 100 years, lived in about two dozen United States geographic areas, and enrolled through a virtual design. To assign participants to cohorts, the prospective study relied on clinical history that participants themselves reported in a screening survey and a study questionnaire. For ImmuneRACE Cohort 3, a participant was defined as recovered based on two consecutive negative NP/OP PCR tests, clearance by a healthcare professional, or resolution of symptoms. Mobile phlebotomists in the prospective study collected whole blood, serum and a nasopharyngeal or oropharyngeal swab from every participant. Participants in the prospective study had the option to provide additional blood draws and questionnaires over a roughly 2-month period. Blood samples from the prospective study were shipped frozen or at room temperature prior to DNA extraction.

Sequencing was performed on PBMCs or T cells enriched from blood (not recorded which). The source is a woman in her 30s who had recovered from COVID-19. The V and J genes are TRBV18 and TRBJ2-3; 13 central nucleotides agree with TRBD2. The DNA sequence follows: TGTGCCAGCTCACGGACTAGCGGGAGAAGGCCAGATACGCAGTATTTT. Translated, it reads CASSRTSGRRPDTQYF.